This section outlines one TCR beta chain sequence together with its context. These data originate in a study of blood T cell repertoires in COVID-19. About the study: Sites in the United States, Italy and Spain provided acute and convalescent COVID-19 samples. From T cells, B-cell-depleted T cells, or PBMCs came the material, which was cDNA or gDNA.

Those enrolled, adults aged about 18 to 89 years, came from 20 to 25 US areas. In the source study's methods: Estimation of nucleated cell counts relied on the amplification of reference gene primers. The data were produced by immunoSEQ multiplex PCR, yet TCRdb's version contains in-frame clones alone and is incomplete. That table is the source of V, J and clone size, and D and trimming were worked out from the DNA. In the table there are about 210,000 clones, 75% to 90% of which are singletons. The TCR was taken from a man between 35 and 55 years old who had recovered from COVID-19. What was sequenced was PBMCs or T cells enriched from blood (not recorded which).

The CDR3 coding sequence is TGTGCCAGCAGGGGTGCAGGGGAGACTAATGAAAAACTGTTTTTT. Its translation is CASRGAGETNEKLFF. The rearrangement uses TRBV2 and TRBJ1-4; a weak D match, TRBD1 (6 bases). The CDR3 loop spans 15 amino acids. Trimming took 6 bases from V and 2 from J, leaving 13 bases between them. CDR1 is SNHLY, CDR2 FYNNEI, per germline.